The 23 T cell receptor beta chains listed next were all sequenced from one sample in a study of spatial heterogeneity in lung cancer (dated by TCRdb to about 2019). The time point label on this specimen signifies: sample taken at primary tumor resection. Library method: 5' RACE. The sample was run on a NextSeq 500. The raw public reads went through TCRdb reprocessing: fastp at Q25, MiXCR clone calling, in-frame beta chains kept. CDR3 protein sequences are deduplicated, and each keeps its most common genes and DNA. In this sample the table shows approximately 11,000 distinct CDR3 sequences, less than 7% of which occur a single time. Roughly 31% of the sample goes to the ten largest clones. The starting material was normal lung tissue next to the tumor, obtained at surgery. Source of these receptors: a male donor with early-stage non-small cell lung cancer.

V and J are TRBV4-1 and TRBJ2-2; 16 bases match TRBD2. V shed 0 bases and J 4 bases; nucleotides not matched to a gene: 8. Germline V gene lookup returns CDR1 MGHRA and CDR2 YSYEKL. The CDR3 runs 20 residues. CDR3 loop: CASSQDPGTSGRAGTGELFF. The CDR3 DNA is TGCGCCAGCAGCCAAGACCCCGGGACTAGCGGGAGGGCGGGCACCGGGGAGCTGTTTTTT.

Ten or more counts support this clonotype. This chain links TRBV6-1 with TRBJ1-1, with no clear D. Trimming took 2 bases from V and 4 from J, leaving 8 bases between them. The CDR3 runs 13 residues. Looked up from germline, CDR1 is MNHNS and CDR2 is SASEGT. CDR3: CASSESVVTEAFF. CDR3 in DNA: TGTGCCAGCAGTGAATCGGTAGTCACTGAAGCTTTCTTT.

This clonotype was detected ten times or more. This CDR3 is CASSQVGRVREKLFF. The CDR3 nucleotides read TGTGCCAGCAGCCAAGTTGGAAGGGTGAGGGAAAAACTGTTTTTT. The chain is built from TRBV4-2 and TRBJ1-4; D gene uncertain. CDR1 is LGHNA and CDR2 is YNFKEQ in the germline V gene. Trimming pared 1 base from V and 8 bases from J, leaving 14 bases between. The CDR3 covers 15 residues.

This clonotype was detected ten times or more. The chain's CDR3 is CSVWGQGSGRLEYSEAFF. The CDR3 region has the DNA TGCAGCGTTTGGGGACAGGGATCCGGGAGGTTGGAGTACTCTGAAGCTTTCTTT. The chain combines TRBV29-1 with TRBJ1-1, with 9 bases matching TRBD1. Germline CDR1 SQVTM, CDR2 ANQGSEA. CDR3 length equals 18 residues. The V segment lost 5 bases and the J segment 6 bases; nucleotides outside the gene matches: 22. Full variable domain (outside the CDR3, taken from reference TRBV29-1 and TRBJ1-1): SAVISQKPSRDICQRGTSLTIQCQVDSQVTMMFWYRQQPGQSLTLIATANQGSEATYESGFVIDKFPISRPNLTFSTLTVSNMSPEDSSIYLCSVWGQGSGRLEYSEAFFGQGTRLTVV.

This clonotype was counted a few times. The chain joins TRBV2 to TRBJ2-1; no clear D. The V end lost 3 bases, the J end lost 9 bases, and 15 bases lay between the germline ends. Germline CDR1 and CDR2: SNHLY and FYNNEI. The CDR3 totals 14 residues. The CDR3 bases are TGTGCCAGCAGTGAGTTCGGCTACTTGAGTGAGCAGTTCTTC. Protein product: CASSEFGYLSEQFF.

This clonotype has at least ten counts. The V and J genes are TRBV25-1 and TRBJ1-6; D is unresolved. Germline CDR1 reads MGHDK; CDR2 reads SYGVNS. Deletions cut 4 bases from V and 7 bases from J, with 14 bases between. CDR3 size: 15 residues. The CDR3 DNA is TGTGCCAGCAGTGCGGCCCTAGGTGGGAATTCACCCCTCCACTTT. It encodes CASSAALGGNSPLHF. The full variable domain, with the rest looked up from reference TRBV25-1 and TRBJ1-6, is EADIYQTPRYLVIGTGKKITLECSQTMGHDKMYWYQQDPGMELHLIHYSYGVNSTEKGDLSSESTVSRIRTEHFPLTLESARPSHTSQYLCASSAALGGNSPLHFGNGTRLTVT.

This clonotype occurred a few times. The J gene is TRBJ2-1, the V gene TRBV27; D remains ambiguous. The length of the CDR3 is 11 residues. Trimming cost V 6 bases and J 4 bases, with 4 bases left between them. The germline V gene encodes CDR1 MNHEY and CDR2 SMNVEV (reference sequence). CDR3 DNA: TGTGCCAGCAGAAGGTACAATGAGCAGTTCTTC. Protein sequence: CASRRYNEQFF.

The gene calls are TRBV3-1 and TRBJ2-1, with D uncertain. Trimming removed 2 bases at V and 4 bases at J, with 18 bases between. CDR1 is LGHDT and CDR2 is YNNKEL in the germline V gene (reference sequence). The CDR3 totals 17 residues. CDR3 sequence: CASSQKSLLAGYNEQFF. The CDR3 DNA follows: TGTGCCAGCAGCCAAAAATCCCTCTTAGCAGGATACAATGAGCAGTTCTTC.

This clonotype was seen repeatedly, ten times or more. The chain recombines TRBV7-9 with TRBJ2-7; D gene ambiguous. Trimming shortened V by 4 bases and J by 7 bases, and 8 bases separated the two germline ends. The germline V gene encodes CDR1 SEHNR and CDR2 FQNEAQ (reference sequence). The CDR3 loop spans 11 amino acids. This CDR3 is CASSSAREQYF. The DNA of the CDR3 is TGTGCCAGCAGCTCCGCCCGGGAGCAGTACTTC.

V usage is TRBV5-4 and J usage is TRBJ1-2; 9 bases map to TRBD1. This CDR3 has 16 amino acids. J gave up 4 bases and V 6 bases, and 13 bases lay outside the gene matches. In germline, CDR1 is SGHNT, CDR2 YYREEE (reference sequence). In DNA, the CDR3 is TGTGCCAGCACCGGCCAATCCCGGGACAGGGCCTATGGCTACACCTTC. Encoded protein: CASTGQSRDRAYGYTF.

This clonotype has a count of ten or more. The rearrangement uses TRBV28 and TRBJ1-6, with D perhaps TRBD1 (5 bases). CDR1 MDHEN and CDR2 SYDVKM come from the germline V gene. CDR3 size: 15 residues. V was pared by 5 bases and J by 10 bases, with 18 bases between. CDR3 protein: CASSPSPRASSPLHF. CDR3 sequence (DNA): TGTGCCAGCAGTCCCTCCCCCAGGGCTAGCTCACCCCTCCACTTT.

At least ten counts were recorded for this clonotype. V usage is TRBV7-9 and J usage is TRBJ2-3; the D gene is possibly TRBD2 (6 bases). The CDR3 is 13 residues long. CDR1 is SEHNR and CDR2 is FQNEAQ in the germline V gene (reference sequence). V shed 11 bases and J shed 4 bases, with 16 bases lying between them. The CDR3: CALGRGGPDTQYF. The CDR3 coding sequence is TGTGCCCTCGGACGGGGAGGACCAGATACGCAGTATTTT. Combining the CDR3 with reference TRBV7-9 and TRBJ2-3 gives the whole variable domain DTGVSQNPRHKITKRGQNVTFRCDPISEHNRLYWYRQTLGQGPEFLTYFQNEAQLEKSRLLSDRFSAERPKGSFSTLEIQRTEQGDSAMYLCALGRGGPDTQYFGPGTRLTVL.

This clonotype was found many times. The chain is built from TRBV7-2 and TRBJ1-2; 9 bases are shared with TRBD1. Germline loops: CDR1 SGHTA, CDR2 FQGNSA. The CDR3 length is 15 residues. The V gene end was trimmed by 8 bases and the J gene end by 7 bases; junction bases not matched to a gene: 14. CDR3 nucleotide sequence: TGTGCCAGCGGCCATGGAGGACAGGGGAGACTTGGCTACACCTTC. This encodes CASGHGGQGRLGYTF.

This clonotype was counted many times. The chain couples TRBV2 to TRBJ2-5; a possible D gene is TRBD2 (7 bases). Germline CDR1 reads SNHLY; CDR2 reads FYNNEI. With 3 bases removed from V and 5 bases from J, the gap between germline ends came to 22 bases. The CDR3 is 17 amino acids. CDR3 protein: CASSEGGRTWLGETQYF. The CDR3 DNA follows: TGTGCCAGCAGTGAGGGGGGGCGGACGTGGCTTGGGGAGACCCAGTACTTC.

This clonotype was detected many times. The gene calls are TRBV6-2 or TRBV6-3 and TRBJ2-3, with 7 bases fitting TRBD1. Looked up from germline, CDR1 is MNHEY and CDR2 is SVGEGT. This CDR3 comprises 15 residues. With V trimmed by 7 bases and J by 4 bases, 11 bases remained unmatched. The DNA of the CDR3 is TGTGCCAGCATCCAGACAGGGAGAGCGGCAGATACGCAGTATTTT. Translation gives CASIQTGRAADTQYF.

This clonotype was recorded many times. V and J are TRBV30 and TRBJ2-2, with D possibly TRBD1 on 5 matching bases. The CDR3 loop spans 15 amino acids. Germline V gene sequence: CDR1 GTSNPN, CDR2 SVGIG (reference sequence). V gave up 3 bases and J gave up 0 bases, with 11 bases separating them. CDR3 sequence: CAWRRQLANTGELFF. CDR3 coding DNA: TGTGCCTGGAGAAGACAGCTGGCGAACACCGGGGAGCTGTTTTTT.

The V call is TRBV29-1, the J call TRBJ1-2, with a possible D match to TRBD1 (5 bases). Germline loops: CDR1 SQVTM, CDR2 ANQGSEA. The germline V and J ends were trimmed by 2 bases and 4 bases, with 11 bases remaining between them. The CDR3 has 13 residues. The CDR3 coding sequence is TGCAGCGTTGAACCCCGGGACCGCTATGGCTACACCTTC. This gives the protein CSVEPRDRYGYTF.

This clonotype was counted between two and nine times. The V and J genes are TRBV9 and TRBJ2-5; D is undetermined. Germline V gene sequence: CDR1 SGDLS, CDR2 YYNGEE. There are 12 residues in the CDR3. Trimming shortened V by 4 bases and J by 3 bases, and 7 bases separated the two germline ends. CDR3: CASSRTEETQYF. The CDR3 DNA reads as TGTGCCAGCAGCCGAACAGAAGAGACCCAGTACTTC.

This clonotype was observed many times. The chain joins TRBV2 to TRBJ1-5; D is perhaps TRBD1 (5 bases). CDR3 length equals 13 residues. The germline V gene has CDR1 SNHLY and CDR2 FYNNEI. The ends were cut back, 7 bases at V and 2 bases at J, with 9 bases in the middle. CDR3 DNA: TGTGCCAGCAATCCCAGGGGCAATCAGCCCCAGCATTTT. It is translated as CASNPRGNQPQHF.

There are many counts of this clonotype. The chain recombines TRBV4-3 with TRBJ2-3; 10 nucleotides line up with TRBD2. Germline assignment: CDR1 LGHNA and CDR2 YSLEER. Losses at the gene ends were 0 bases for V and 4 bases for J; bases not matched to a gene: 4. The CDR3 spans 16 residues. The CDR3: CASSQDPSGRPDTQYF. The CDR3 DNA reads TGCGCCAGCAGCCAAGACCCTAGCGGGAGACCAGATACGCAGTATTTT.

This clonotype appeared many times. The V call is TRBV12-3 or TRBV12-4, the J call TRBJ1-5, with TRBD1 matching over 11 bases. This CDR3 is 16 amino acids long. V was clipped by 5 bases and J by 3 bases; unmatched bases: 6. CDR3 coding DNA: TGTGCCAGCAGTCCGAGGACAGGGGGCACCAATCAGCCCCAGCATTTT. It translates to CASSPRTGGTNQPQHF.

A few counts support this clonotype. The gene calls are TRBV6-2 or TRBV6-3 and TRBJ2-5; TRBD2 might be the D (6 bases). Germline lookup yields CDR1 MNHEY and CDR2 SVGEGT. This CDR3 contains 14 residues. Between the trimmed V and J ends, which lost 6 bases and 2 bases, there was a span of 13 bases. CDR3 in amino acids: CASSTTRLQETQYF. In nucleotides, the CDR3 is TGTGCCAGCAGCACGACTAGGCTACAAGAGACCCAGTACTTC.

Many counts were recorded for this clonotype. The chain is built from TRBV11-2 and TRBJ1-1, with a weak D call TRBD1 (5 bases). V was trimmed by 4 bases and J by 8 bases, leaving 17 bases between them. The germline gives CDR1 SGHAT, CDR2 FQNNGV. The CDR3 extends over 14 amino acids. The CDR3: CASSSQGGAVEAFF. The CDR3 nucleotides read TGTGCCAGCAGCTCGCAGGGTGGGGCGGTGGAAGCTTTCTTT.